Listed here are 26 T cell receptor beta chains from one sample, sequenced in a study of shared clonotypes between healthy human individuals. Measured with immunoSEQ multiplex PCR; TCRdb has only the in-frame clones, and not every one. The sample yields about 650,000 clones, around 95% seen once. Naivety among CD8 cells was defined by CD45RO negativity and positive CCR7 selection, thereby excluding terminally differentiated effector memory CD45RA+ cells. Sample: naive CD8+ T cells sorted from blood. These receptors all stem from a woman younger than 45 in good health.

Turning to this clone: One junction end does not reproduce the germline sequence, and a read error may be involved. The chain couples TRBV5-3 to TRBJ2-7; D is perhaps TRBD2 (5 bases). TRBV5-3 belongs to the ORF category, with a function that is uncertain. The CDR3 extends over 12 amino acids. The CDR3 region is CASSLEVGEQYF. For the CDR3, the DNA is TGTGCCAGCAGCTTGGAGGTGGGCGAGCAGTACTTC.

J is TRBJ1-1 and V is TRBV25-1; D remains ambiguous. Germline V lookup: CDR1 MGHDK, CDR2 SYGVNS. The V and J ends lost 6 bases and 0 bases respectively, with 14 bases between them. The CDR3 is 15 residues long. CDR3 amino acids: CASSRTGEMNTEAFF. As DNA, the CDR3 is TGTGCCAGCAGCCGTACCGGGGAAATGAACACTGAAGCTTTCTTT.

This clone was observed once. This CDR3 is also generated by other DNA sequences in the sample. The gene calls are TRBV30 and TRBJ1-1; a weak D match, TRBD1 (5 bases). Germline CDR1 is GTSNPN and CDR2 is SVGIG (reference sequence). The germline V and J ends were trimmed by 5 bases and 2 bases, with 6 bases remaining between them. The CDR3 loop spans 11 amino acids. This chain's CDR3 is CAWDSNTEAFF. The CDR3, as DNA: TGTGCCTGGGACAGTAACACTGAAGCTTTCTTT. The complete variable domain, with remaining parts taken from reference TRBV30 and TRBJ1-1, reads SQTIHQWPATLVQPVGSPLSLECTVEGTSNPNLYWYRQAAGRGLQLLFYSVGIGQISSEVPQNLSASRPQDRQFILSSKKLLLSDSGFYLCAWDSNTEAFFGQGTRLTVV.

The rearrangement uses TRBV10-3 and TRBJ1-2; D gene uncertain. The CDR3 loop spans 10 amino acids. Germline assignment: CDR1 ENHRY and CDR2 SYGVKD. The germline V and J ends were trimmed by 3 bases and 7 bases, with 3 bases remaining between them. The CDR3 is CAISDAGYTF. The CDR3 nucleotides are TGTGCCATCAGTGATGCTGGCTACACCTTC.

This sequence joins TRBV7-7 and TRBJ2-7, with 13 bases fitting TRBD2. In germline, CDR1 is SSHAT, CDR2 FNYEAQ (reference sequence). This CDR3 spans 16 amino acids. J was trimmed by 2 bases and V by 5 bases; bases with no gene match: 6. CDR3 region: CASSARTSGRAYEQYF. Written as DNA, the CDR3 is TGTGCCAGCAGCGCACGAACTAGCGGGAGGGCCTACGAGCAGTACTTC.

The V call is TRBV5-6, the J call TRBJ2-5; possible D gene TRBD2, 6 bases. The J call is in doubt because the DNA end fits TRBJ2-7 better. Per germline, CDR1 SGHDT and CDR2 YYEEEE. The CDR3 is 13 residues long. The CDR3 coding sequence is TGTGCCAGCAGCTGGACGGGGGAATACGAGCAGTACTTC. Amino acid sequence: CASSWTGEYEQYF.

The chain employs TRBV4-1 and TRBJ2-2; TRBD2 aligns across 7 bases. Germline values: CDR1 MGHRA, CDR2 YSYEKL. There are 16 residues in the CDR3. V lost 2 bases, J lost 2 bases, and 5 bases stayed unmatched. CDR3 bases: TGCGCCAGCAGCCAATGGGCTAGCGGTAACACCGGGGAGCTGTTTTTT. This codes for CASSQWASGNTGELFF.

The genes are TRBV7-9 and TRBJ1-2, with 9 nucleotides matching TRBD1. CDR3 length: 14 residues. The junction had 3 bases not matched to a gene; V was cut back by 1 base and J by 6 bases. CDR1 and CDR2 from the germline V gene are SEHNR and FQNEAQ (reference sequence). Here the CDR3 reads CASSLGGQGDGYTF. In nucleotides, the CDR3 is TGTGCCAGCAGCTTAGGGGGACAGGGAGATGGCTACACCTTC.

This clone was seen only once. The chain has TRBV11-3 and TRBJ2-2; 10 bases align to TRBD2. The trim removed 4 bases at V and 1 base at J, leaving 6 bases unmatched. Per the germline V gene, CDR1 is SGHNT and CDR2 is YENEEA. The CDR3 is 17 residues long. This CDR3 is CASSSRTSGVNTGELFF. In DNA, the CDR3 is TGTGCCAGCAGCTCCCGGACTAGCGGAGTGAACACCGGGGAGCTGTTTTTT.

The chain employs TRBV7-9 and TRBJ2-7; D may be TRBD1 or TRBD2 (5 bases each). Trimming stripped 1 base from V and 0 bases from J, with 7 bases between. The CDR3 spans 14 residues. CDR1 is SEHNR, CDR2 FQNEAQ, per germline (reference sequence). Written as DNA, the CDR3 is TGTGCCAGCAGCTTAGATGGGGGCTCCTACGAGCAGTACTTC. Amino acids: CASSLDGGSYEQYF.

V gene TRBV9 combines with J gene TRBJ2-5; perhaps TRBD2 as D (6 bases). V was trimmed by 0 bases and J by 2 bases, leaving 14 bases between them. CDR3 length: 16 amino acids. CDR1 SGDLS and CDR2 YYNGEE come from the germline V gene. CDR3 in DNA: TGTGCCAGCAGCGTAGAGGATCTAGCGCTTCAAGAGACCCAGTACTTC. Translation gives CASSVEDLALQETQYF.

V gene TRBV28 combines with J gene TRBJ2-1; the D gene is possibly TRBD2 (6 bases). The CDR3 covers 16 residues. Germline CDR1 and CDR2: MDHEN and SYDVKM. V lost 4 bases, J lost 2 bases, and 15 bases lay in between. CDR3 in DNA: TGTGCCAGCAGTTCCGACGAGCGGGCAACCTACAATGAGCAGTTCTTC. Amino acid sequence: CASSSDERATYNEQFF.

The chain links TRBV29-1 to TRBJ2-3; D uncertain. Germline V gives CDR1 SQVTM, CDR2 ANQGSEA. The CDR3 consists of 10 residues. V shed 4 bases and J shed 4 bases, with 3 bases lying between them. In DNA form, the CDR3 reads TGCAGCGTTGGCGCAGATACGCAGTATTTT. It encodes CSVGADTQYF.

This rearrangement joins TRBV5-6 to TRBJ2-7; TRBD2 aligns across 12 bases. The germline CDR1 and CDR2 sequences are SGHDT and YYEEEE. V shed 2 bases, J shed 6 bases, and the junction held 9 bases outside the gene matches. There are 16 residues in the CDR3. CDR3 sequence (DNA): TGTGCCAGCAGCTTAATTCTAGCGGGAGGGCTGGGCGAGCAGTACTTC. It translates to CASSLILAGGLGEQYF. Supplemented by reference TRBV5-6 and TRBJ2-7, the full variable domain reads DAGVTQSPTHLIKTRGQQVTLRCSPKSGHDTVSWYQQALGQGPQFIFQYYEEEERQRGNFPDRFSGHQFPNYSSELNVNALLLGDSALYLCASSLILAGGLGEQYFGPGTRLTVT.

The rearrangement uses TRBV4-1 and TRBJ1-1; 10 bases map to TRBD1. V was clipped by 3 bases and J by 11 bases; unmatched bases: 9. In germline, CDR1 is MGHRA, CDR2 YSYEKL. This CDR3 region has 14 residues. CDR3 loop: CASSHPGTGVEAFF. For the CDR3, the DNA is TGCGCCAGCAGCCATCCCGGGACAGGGGTTGAGGCTTTCTTT.

The chain employs TRBV5-1 and TRBJ2-7; D possibly corresponds to TRBD2 (6 bases). CDR3 size: 15 residues. CDR1 and CDR2 (germline): SGHRS, YFSETQ. V gave up 0 bases and J gave up 0 bases, with 10 bases separating them. The CDR3 protein is CASSLGAGPSYEQYF. CDR3 nucleotides: TGCGCCAGCAGCTTGGGTGCGGGACCCTCCTACGAGCAGTACTTC.

This chain uses TRBV7-8 with TRBJ2-7; 7 bases map to TRBD1. The ends lost 4 bases at V and 3 bases at J; junction bases unmatched: 12. The CDR3 totals 16 residues. The germline CDR1 and CDR2 sequences are SGHVS and FQNEAQ. CDR3 nucleotides: TGTGCCAGCAGCTCCGAACCATGGACAGGCCTCTACGAGCAGTACTTC. Its protein is CASSSEPWTGLYEQYF.

This sequence joins TRBV19 and TRBJ2-7, with D unclear. CDR1 and CDR2 (germline): LNHDA, SQIVND (reference sequence). Deletions cut 3 bases from V and 2 bases from J, with 11 bases between. This CDR3 spans 14 amino acids. In nucleotides, the CDR3 is TGTGCCAGTAGTATCCGGAGCGCACCCTACGAGCAGTACTTC. Protein product: CASSIRSAPYEQYF.

The V call is TRBV11-3, the J call TRBJ2-2; D is tentatively TRBD1 or TRBD2 (5 bases each). The CDR3 spans 15 residues. V was shortened by 5 bases and J by 2 bases, with 12 bases between the two germline ends. CDR1 SGHNT and CDR2 YENEEA come from the germline V gene. CDR3 sequence (DNA): TGTGCCAGCAGCCAGGGACCCCTCAACACCGGGGAGCTGTTTTTT. Translated, it gives CASSQGPLNTGELFF.

The chain has TRBV10-1 and TRBJ2-1, with TRBD2 identical over 13 bases. Germline V gene data show CDR1 as WNHNN and CDR2 as SYGVQD (reference sequence). This CDR3 is 16 amino acids long. V lost 4 bases to trimming and J lost 7 bases; unmatched junction nucleotides: 7. CDR3 sequence (DNA): TGCGCCAGCAGTGCCGGGACTAGCGGGGTACGAAATGAGCAGTTCTTC. Protein product: CASSAGTSGVRNEQFF.

The V gene is TRBV20-1, the J gene TRBJ2-3; D gene unclear. Trimming cost V 0 bases and J 5 bases, with 3 bases left between them. This CDR3 has 11 amino acids. Germline-derived CDR1 and CDR2 are DFQATT and SNEGSKA (reference sequence). In DNA form, the CDR3 reads TGCAGTGCTAGAGATATAGATACGCAGTATTTT. Residues: CSARDIDTQYF.

This clone occurred once. This rearrangement joins TRBV15 to TRBJ2-7; 11 bases fit TRBD2. CDR3 length: 16 amino acids. Looked up from germline, CDR1 is LNHNV and CDR2 is YYDKDF (reference sequence). Unmatched junction bases numbered 8, after V lost 5 bases and J lost 2 bases. The CDR3 DNA reads as TGTGCCACCAGCCCTGATAGCGGGAGGGGGACCTACGAGCAGTACTTC. It translates to CATSPDSGRGTYEQYF.

V is TRBV30 and J is TRBJ2-1; D might be TRBD2 (6 bases). CDR1 is GTSNPN, CDR2 SVGIG, per germline (reference sequence). This CDR3 has 13 residues. Deletions cut 5 bases from V and 4 bases from J, with 12 bases between. The chain's CDR3 is CAWGGGAYNEQFF. CDR3 DNA sequence: TGTGCCTGGGGGGGAGGAGCTTACAATGAGCAGTTCTTC.

This chain uses TRBV5-1 with TRBJ2-7; 12 bases are a match to TRBD2. The ends lost 0 bases at V and 3 bases at J; junction bases unmatched: 4. The germline V gene encodes CDR1 SGHRS and CDR2 YFSETQ. This CDR3 is built from 16 residues. The CDR3 loop reads CASSLGLAGVFYEQYF. CDR3 nucleotide sequence: TGCGCCAGCAGCTTGGGACTAGCGGGAGTTTTCTACGAGCAGTACTTC.

V gene TRBV6-5 combines with J gene TRBJ2-2; D ambiguous. The CDR3 is 16 residues long. The germline gives CDR1 MNHEY, CDR2 SVGAGI. V gave up 0 bases and J gave up 3 bases, with 11 bases separating them. As DNA, the CDR3 is TGTGCCAGCAGTTACTCCGGGCTACTTCACACCGGGGAGCTGTTTTTT. Translated, it gives CASSYSGLLHTGELFF.

The chain joins TRBV4-2 to TRBJ2-7, with 8 positions matching TRBD2. Germline V lookup: CDR1 LGHNA, CDR2 YNFKEQ. The junction had 5 bases not matched to a gene; V was cut back by 1 base and J by 0 bases. The length of the CDR3 is 16 residues. CDR3 DNA: TGTGCCAGCAGCCAAGCTTCTGGGACTAGCTCCTACGAGCAGTACTTC. Translation: CASSQASGTSSYEQYF.